The sequence of this T cell receptor beta chain was determined in a study of cytomegalovirus exposure and HLA in healthy donors. Germline assignment: CDR1 SGDLS and CDR2 YYNGEE. With 0 bases clipped from V and 2 bases from J, the junction kept 5 bases outside the gene matches. This CDR3 is 16 amino acids long. Assay: immunoSEQ multiplex PCR; the TCRdb copy retains only in-frame clones and omits some. Here the sample spans hundreds of thousands of clones, 86% being singletons. This receptor was obtained from a woman aged 18 to 35 in good health and CMV-seronegative. This chain connects TRBV9 to TRBJ2-3, with TRBD1 matching over 8 bases. Sequenced sample: PBMCs. The CDR3 here is CASSVAYRGSTDTQYF. The CDR3 DNA sequence: TGTGCCAGCAGCGTAGCGTACAGGGGGTCCACAGATACGCAGTATTTT.